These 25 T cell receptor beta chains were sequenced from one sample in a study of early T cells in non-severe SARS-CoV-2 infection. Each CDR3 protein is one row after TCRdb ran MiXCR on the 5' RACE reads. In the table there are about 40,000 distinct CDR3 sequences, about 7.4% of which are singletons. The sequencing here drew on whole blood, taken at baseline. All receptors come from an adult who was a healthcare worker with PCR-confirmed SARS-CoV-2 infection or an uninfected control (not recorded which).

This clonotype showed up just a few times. The CDR3 region has the DNA TGCGCCAGCAGCCGGGGACAGTCTTTCAGGGATACGCAGTATTTT. Protein: CASSRGQSFRDTQYF. The chain recombines TRBV4-1 with TRBJ2-3; 7 bases line up with TRBD1. There are 15 residues in the CDR3. After removal of 4 bases from V and 6 bases from J, the junction contained 10 bases not matched to a gene. Per germline, CDR1 MGHRA and CDR2 YSYEKL.

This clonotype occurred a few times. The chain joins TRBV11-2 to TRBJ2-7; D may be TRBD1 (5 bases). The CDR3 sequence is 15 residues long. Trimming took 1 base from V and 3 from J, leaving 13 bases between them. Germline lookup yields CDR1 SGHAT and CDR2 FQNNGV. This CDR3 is CASSLASQGGYEQYF. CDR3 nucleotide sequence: TGTGCCAGCAGCTTAGCCTCCCAGGGCGGCTACGAGCAGTACTTC.

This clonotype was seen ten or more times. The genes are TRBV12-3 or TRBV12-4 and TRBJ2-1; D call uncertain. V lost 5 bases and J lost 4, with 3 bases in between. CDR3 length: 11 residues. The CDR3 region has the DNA TGTGCCAGCAGTGGTTACAATGAGCAGTTCTTC. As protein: CASSGYNEQFF.

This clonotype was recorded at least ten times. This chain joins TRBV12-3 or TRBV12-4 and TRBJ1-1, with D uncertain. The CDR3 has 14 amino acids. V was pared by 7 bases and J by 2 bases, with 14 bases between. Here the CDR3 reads CASIGSTANTEAFF. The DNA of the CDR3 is TGTGCCAGCATAGGTTCCACGGCCAACACTGAAGCTTTCTTT.

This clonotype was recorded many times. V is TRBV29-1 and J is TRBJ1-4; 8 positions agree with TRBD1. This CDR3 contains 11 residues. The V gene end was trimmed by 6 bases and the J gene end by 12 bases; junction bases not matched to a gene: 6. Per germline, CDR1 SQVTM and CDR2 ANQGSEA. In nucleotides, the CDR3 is TGCAGCGTCGGCAGGGGGCAGGAACTGTTTTTT. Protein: CSVGRGQELFF. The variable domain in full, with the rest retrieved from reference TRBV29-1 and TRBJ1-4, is SAVISQKPSRDICQRGTSLTIQCQVDSQVTMMFWYRQQPGQSLTLIATANQGSEATYESGFVIDKFPISRPNLTFSTLTVSNMSPEDSSIYLCSVGRGQELFFGSGTQLSVL.

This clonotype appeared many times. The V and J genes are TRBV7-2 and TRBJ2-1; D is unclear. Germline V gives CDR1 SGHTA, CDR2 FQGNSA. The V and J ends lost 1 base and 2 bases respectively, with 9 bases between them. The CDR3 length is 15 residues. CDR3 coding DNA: TGTGCCAGCAGCTTAGGTGCCCGGCCCTACAATGAGCAGTTCTTC. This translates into CASSLGARPYNEQFF.

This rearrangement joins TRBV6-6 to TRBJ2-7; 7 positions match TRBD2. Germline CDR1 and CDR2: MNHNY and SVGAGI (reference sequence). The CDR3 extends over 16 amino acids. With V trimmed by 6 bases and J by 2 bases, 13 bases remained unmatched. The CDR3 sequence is CASRRRRERGTYEQYF. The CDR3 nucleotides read TGTGCCAGCAGGCGCCGCAGGGAGCGGGGAACCTACGAGCAGTACTTC.

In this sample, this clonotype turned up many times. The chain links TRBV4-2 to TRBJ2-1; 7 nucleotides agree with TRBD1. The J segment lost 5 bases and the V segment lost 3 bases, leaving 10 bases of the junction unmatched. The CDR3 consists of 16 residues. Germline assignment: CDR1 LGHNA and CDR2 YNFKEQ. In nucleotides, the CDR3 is TGTGCCAGCAGCCAGACCCCCGGACAGGTCAACAATGAGCAGTTCTTC. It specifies CASSQTPGQVNNEQFF.

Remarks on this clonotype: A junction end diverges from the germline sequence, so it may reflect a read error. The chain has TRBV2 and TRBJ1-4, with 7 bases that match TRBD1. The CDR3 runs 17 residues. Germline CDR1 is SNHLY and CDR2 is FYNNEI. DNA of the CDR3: TGTGCCGGCAGCCAGGGAGGGGGCTGGGCCCCTAATGAAAAACTGTTTTTT. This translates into CAGSQGGGWAPNEKLFF.

As DNA, the CDR3 is TGTGCCAGCAGCTTAGAGGGACTAGATCCCTACGAGCAGTACTTC. Protein sequence: CASSLEGLDPYEQYF. This chain uses TRBV7-6 with TRBJ2-7, with 8 bases identical to TRBD2. The CDR3 consists of 15 residues. J lost 2 bases, V lost 1 base, and 4 bases had no gene match. Germline CDR1 SGHVS, CDR2 FNYEAQ.

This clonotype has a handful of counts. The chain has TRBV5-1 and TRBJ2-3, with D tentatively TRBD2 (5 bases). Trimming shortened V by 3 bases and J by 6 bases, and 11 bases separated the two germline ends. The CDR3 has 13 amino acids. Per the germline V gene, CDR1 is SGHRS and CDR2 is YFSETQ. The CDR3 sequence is CASSYEEGDTQYF. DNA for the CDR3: TGCGCCAGCAGCTACGAAGAGGGTGATACGCAGTATTTT.

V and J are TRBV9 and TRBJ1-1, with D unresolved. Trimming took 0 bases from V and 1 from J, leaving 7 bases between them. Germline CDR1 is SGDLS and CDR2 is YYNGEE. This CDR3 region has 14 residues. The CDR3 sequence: CASSVATQNTEAFF. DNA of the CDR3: TGTGCCAGCAGCGTAGCTACCCAGAACACTGAAGCTTTCTTT.

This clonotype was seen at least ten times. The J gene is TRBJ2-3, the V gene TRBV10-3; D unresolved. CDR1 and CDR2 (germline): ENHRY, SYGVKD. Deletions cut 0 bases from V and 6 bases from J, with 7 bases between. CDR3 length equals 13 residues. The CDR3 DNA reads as TGTGCCATCAGTGAGTCGACACGGGATACGCAGTATTTT. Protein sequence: CAISESTRDTQYF.

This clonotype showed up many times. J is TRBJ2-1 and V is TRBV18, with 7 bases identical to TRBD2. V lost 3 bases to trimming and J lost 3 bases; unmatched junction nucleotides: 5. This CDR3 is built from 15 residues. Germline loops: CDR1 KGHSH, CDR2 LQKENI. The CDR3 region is CASSPMTSSYNEQFF. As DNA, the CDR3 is TGTGCCAGCTCACCCATGACTAGCAGCTACAATGAGCAGTTCTTC.

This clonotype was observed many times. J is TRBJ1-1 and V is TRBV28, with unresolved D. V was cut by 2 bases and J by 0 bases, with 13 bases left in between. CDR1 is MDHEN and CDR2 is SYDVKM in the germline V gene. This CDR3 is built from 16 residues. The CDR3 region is CASSLSHTLMNTEAFF. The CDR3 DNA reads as TGTGCCAGCAGTTTAAGTCACACCCTCATGAACACTGAAGCTTTCTTT.

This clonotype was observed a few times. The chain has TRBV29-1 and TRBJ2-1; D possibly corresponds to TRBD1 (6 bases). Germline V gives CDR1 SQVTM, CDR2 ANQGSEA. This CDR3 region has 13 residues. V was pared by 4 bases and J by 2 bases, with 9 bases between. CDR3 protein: CSVARTAYNEQFF. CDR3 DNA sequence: TGCAGCGTTGCTCGGACAGCCTACAATGAGCAGTTCTTC.

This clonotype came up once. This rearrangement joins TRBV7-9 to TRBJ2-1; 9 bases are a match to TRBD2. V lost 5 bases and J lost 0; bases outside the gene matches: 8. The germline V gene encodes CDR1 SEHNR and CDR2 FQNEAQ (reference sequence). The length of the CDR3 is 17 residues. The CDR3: CASSLRTSVSSYNEQFF. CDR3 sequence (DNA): TGTGCCAGCAGCCTCCGGACTAGCGTGAGCTCCTACAATGAGCAGTTCTTC.

CDR3 in DNA: TGCGCCAGCAGCCAAGCCCGGACAGACACAGATACGCAGTATTTT. As protein: CASSQARTDTDTQYF. The chain joins TRBV4-3 to TRBJ2-3; tentatively, D is TRBD1 (6 bases). The CDR3 runs 15 residues. V was pared by 1 base and J by 2 bases, with 10 bases between. From germline, CDR1 is LGHNA and CDR2 YSLEER.

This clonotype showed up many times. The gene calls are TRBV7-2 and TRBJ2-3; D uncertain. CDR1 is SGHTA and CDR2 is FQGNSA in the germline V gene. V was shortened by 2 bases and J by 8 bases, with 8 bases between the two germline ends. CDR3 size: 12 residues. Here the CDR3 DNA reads TGTGCCAGCAGCTTATTGTTATCTACGCAGTATTTT. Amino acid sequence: CASSLLLSTQYF.

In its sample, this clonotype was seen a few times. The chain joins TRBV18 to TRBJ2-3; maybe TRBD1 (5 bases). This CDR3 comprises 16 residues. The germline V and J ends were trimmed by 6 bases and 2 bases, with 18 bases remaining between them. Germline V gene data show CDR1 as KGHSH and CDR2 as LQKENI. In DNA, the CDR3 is TGTGCCAGCTCGCCAGACAGAAGCCGCTCCACAGATACGCAGTATTTT. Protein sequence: CASSPDRSRSTDTQYF. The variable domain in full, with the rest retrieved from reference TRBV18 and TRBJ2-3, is NAGVMQNPRHLVRRRGQEARLRCSPMKGHSHVYWYRQLPEEGLKFMVYLQKENIIDESGMPKERFSAEFPKEGPSILRIQQVVRGDSAAYFCASSPDRSRSTDTQYFGPGTRLTVL.

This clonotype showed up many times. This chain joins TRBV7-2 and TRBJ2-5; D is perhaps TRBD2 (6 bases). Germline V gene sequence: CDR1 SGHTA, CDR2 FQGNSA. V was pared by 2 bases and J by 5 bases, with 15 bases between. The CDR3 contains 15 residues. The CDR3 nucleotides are TGTGCCAGCAGCTTATTGGGCAGCGGAGGGGAGACCCAGTACTTC. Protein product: CASSLLGSGGETQYF.

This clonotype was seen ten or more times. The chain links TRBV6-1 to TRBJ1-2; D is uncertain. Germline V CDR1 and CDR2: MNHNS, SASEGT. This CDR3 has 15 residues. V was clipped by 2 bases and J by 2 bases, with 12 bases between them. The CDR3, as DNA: TGTGCCAGCAGTGAAAGCGGCAGGAAGAACTATGGCTACACCTTC. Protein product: CASSESGRKNYGYTF.

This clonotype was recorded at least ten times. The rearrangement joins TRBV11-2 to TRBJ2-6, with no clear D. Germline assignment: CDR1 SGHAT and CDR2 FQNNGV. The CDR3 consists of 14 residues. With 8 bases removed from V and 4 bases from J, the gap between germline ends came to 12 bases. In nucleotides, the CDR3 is TGTGCCAGCCGGGTTAACGTGGGGGCCAACGTCCTGACTTTC. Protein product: CASRVNVGANVLTF.

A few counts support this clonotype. In nucleotides, the CDR3 is TGCAGTGCTAGAGTCAGACAGATGAACACTGAAGCTTTCTTT. Translating gives CSARVRQMNTEAFF. V usage is TRBV20-1 and J usage is TRBJ1-1; weak D call: TRBD1 (5 bases). The CDR3 totals 14 residues. Trimming removed 1 base from V and 0 bases from J, with 9 bases in between. CDR1 is DFQATT and CDR2 is SNEGSKA in the germline V gene (reference sequence).

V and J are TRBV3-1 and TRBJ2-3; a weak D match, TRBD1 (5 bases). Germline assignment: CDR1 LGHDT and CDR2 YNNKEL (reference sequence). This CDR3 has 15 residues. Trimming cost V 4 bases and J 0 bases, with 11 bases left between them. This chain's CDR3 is CASSPRQRSTDTQYF. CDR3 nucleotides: TGTGCCAGCAGCCCTCGACAGCGCAGCACAGATACGCAGTATTTT.